A selection of T cell receptor beta chains follows, all from one sample in a study of blood T cell repertoires in COVID-19. Using immunoSEQ multiplex PCR, the repertoire was profiled, and TCRdb retains in-frame clones only, with some absent. The profile shows about 170,000 clones, roughly 86% of them singletons. Sequenced material: peripheral blood. The receptors shown here come from a man between 65 and 79 years old with acute or convalescent COVID-19. CDR3s include the opening cysteine and the closing phenylalanine or tryptophan. A D gene is named only where the DNA matches it firmly. The size entry is marked missing in some rows and otherwise reads once, few, many or a size class.

.,TRBV7-3,.,TRBJ2-5,CASSLTMGLGGTQYF,TGTGCCAGCAGCTTAACCATGGGACTTGGGGGGACCCAGTACTTC
.,TRBV6-1,once,TRBJ2-3,CASSPGWQLEGTQYF,TGTGCCAGCAGTCCCGGGTGGCAGCTAGAAGGTACGCAGTATTTT
.,TRBV7-2,.,TRBJ2-3,CASSSRYVSTDTQYF,TGTGCCAGCAGCTCCCGGTACGTGAGCACAGATACGCAGTATTTT
.,TRBV7-2,.,TRBJ1-4,CASSLARTEASNEKLFF,TGTGCCAGCAGCTTAGCTCGGACAGAAGCCTCTAATGAAAAACTGTTTTTT
TRBD1,TRBV15,.,TRBJ2-7,CATSGRDRGSPQQYF,TGTGCCACCAGCGGCCGGGACAGGGGGTCCCCCCAGCAGTACTTC
.,TRBV28,.,TRBJ1-3,CASSTLGGGLSGNTIYF,TGTGCCAGCAGTACCCTAGGGGGGGGTTTATCTGGAAACACCATATATTTT
.,TRBV20-1,few,TRBJ1-4,CSASSVAGDEKLFF,TGCAGTGCTAGTTCGGTGGCAGGGGACGAAAAACTGTTTTTT
TRBD2,TRBV27,.,TRBJ2-1,CASSPGRAVYNEQFF,TGTGCCAGCAGCCCCGGGAGGGCCGTCTACAATGAGCAGTTCTTC
.,TRBV3-1/TRBV3-2,.,TRBJ1-3,CASSQGENTIYF,TGTGCCAGCAGCCAAGGGGAGAACACCATATATTTT
.,TRBV7-8,.,TRBJ2-1,CASSLTAGGEQFF,TGTGCCAGCAGCTTGACAGCGGGCGGTGAGCAGTTCTTC
.,TRBV7-9,.,TRBJ1-6,CASSGRVNSPLHF,TGTGCCAGCAGCGGGCGTGTAAATTCACCCCTCCACTTT
TRBD2,TRBV24-1,.,TRBJ2-2,CATSDGGLGNTGELFF,TGTGCCACCAGTGATGGGGGACTAGGGAACACCGGGGAGCTGTTTTTT
TRBD1,TRBV9,.,TRBJ2-7,CASQDRRPSYEQYF,TGTGCCAGCCAGGACAGGCGTCCCTCCTACGAGCAGTACTTC
TRBD1,TRBV9,.,TRBJ1-2,CASSVSTTGTGQNYGYTF,TGTGCCAGCAGCGTATCCACCACCGGGACAGGGCAGAACTATGGCTACACCTTC
TRBD2,TRBV9,few,TRBJ2-1,CASSVLEGGRGVQFF,TGTGCCAGCAGCGTTTTGGAGGGAGGGCGAGGGGTGCAGTTCTTC
TRBD1,TRBV2,.,TRBJ1-1,CASGTELNTEAFF,TGTGCCAGCGGGACAGAGCTGAACACTGAAGCTTTCTTT
TRBD2,TRBV10-3,.,TRBJ2-1,CATAGLAGANEQFF,TGTGCCACAGCTGGGCTAGCGGGGGCTAATGAGCAGTTCTTC
TRBD2,TRBV7-3,.,TRBJ2-2,CASSATLAGGPVGELFF,TGTGCCAGCAGCGCGACCTTAGCGGGAGGGCCCGTCGGGGAGCTGTTTTTT
.,TRBV5-1,.,TRBJ2-5,CASERSGGQQETQYF,TGCGCCAGCGAGAGATCCGGGGGTCAACAAGAGACCCAGTACTTC
TRBD2,TRBV2,.,TRBJ2-3,CASKKASGTTDTQYF,TGTGCCAGCAAGAAAGCTAGCGGGACCACAGATACGCAGTATTTT
.,TRBV7-2,few,TRBJ2-2,CASSLERGRELFF,TGTGCCAGCAGCCTAGAAAGGGGCCGGGAGCTGTTTTTT
.,TRBV18,.,TRBJ1-4,CASSQAGATNEKLFF,TGTGCCAGCTCCCAAGCGGGGGCAACTAATGAAAAACTGTTTTTT
.,TRBV5-1,.,TRBJ2-1,CASSPGGEIYNEQFF,TGCGCCAGCAGCCCCGGGGGTGAGATTTACAATGAGCAGTTCTTC
TRBD1,TRBV10-3,.,TRBJ2-1,CAISEFGETGPYNEQFF,TGTGCCATCAGTGAGTTTGGAGAGACAGGGCCCTACAATGAGCAGTTCTTC
TRBD1,TRBV5-1,.,TRBJ1-6,CASSPDREESPLHF,TGCGCCAGCAGTCCCGACAGGGAAGAGTCACCCCTCCACTTT
.,TRBV7-3,medium-sized,TRBJ2-7,CASSLSGVLNEQYF,TGTGCCAGCAGCTTATCAGGGGTGCTAAACGAGCAGTACTTC
.,TRBV28,.,TRBJ1-3,CASTLGGPGNTIYF,TGTGCCAGCACCCTCGGGGGGCCTGGAAACACCATATATTTT
.,TRBV9,few,TRBJ2-7,CASSVDWALGYEQYF,TGTGCCAGCAGCGTAGATTGGGCCTTGGGTTACGAGCAGTACTTC